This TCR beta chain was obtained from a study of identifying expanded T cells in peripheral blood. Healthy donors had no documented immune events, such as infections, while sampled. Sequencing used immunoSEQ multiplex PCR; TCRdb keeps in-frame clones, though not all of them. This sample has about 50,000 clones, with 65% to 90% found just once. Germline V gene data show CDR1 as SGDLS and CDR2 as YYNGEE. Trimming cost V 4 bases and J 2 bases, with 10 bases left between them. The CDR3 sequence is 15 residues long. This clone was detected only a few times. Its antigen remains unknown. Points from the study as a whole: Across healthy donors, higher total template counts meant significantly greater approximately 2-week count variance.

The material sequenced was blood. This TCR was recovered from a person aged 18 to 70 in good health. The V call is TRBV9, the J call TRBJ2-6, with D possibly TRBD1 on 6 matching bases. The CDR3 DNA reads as TGTGCCAGCAGCACACACAGGGCTGGGGCCAACGTCCTGACTTTC. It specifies CASSTHRAGANVLTF.